This T cell receptor beta chain emerged from a study of blood T cell repertoires in COVID-19. About the research overall: The analysed material was cDNA or gDNA that came from T cells, B-cell-depleted T cells, or PBMCs.

Authors' analysis steps: Quantification of nucleated cells was approximated via reference gene primer amplification. Produced via immunoSEQ multiplex PCR; TCRdb's table is partial and in-frame only. That table supplies the V and J calls and clone size; D and trimming were determined from the DNA. The table lists approximately 63,000 clones, around 91% of them singletons. Seattle patient enrollment occurred during active infection, with longitudinal follow-up thereafter. The V segment lost 4 bases and the J segment 6 bases; nucleotides outside the gene matches: 6. There are 14 residues in the CDR3. Germline V gives CDR1 SGHDN, CDR2 FVKESK.

This clonotype was sampled from a woman aged 55-69 years with COVID-19, enrolled during active disease. Input material: peripheral blood. The chain uses TRBV14 and TRBJ1-1, with 9 bases matching TRBD1. This CDR3 reads CASSLRQGVAEAFF. CDR3 coding DNA: TGTGCCAGCAGCCTAAGACAGGGGGTCGCTGAAGCTTTCTTT. The entire variable domain, with the rest obtained from reference TRBV14 and TRBJ1-1, is as follows: EAGVTQFPSHSVIEKGQTVTLRCDPISGHDNLYWYRRVMGKEIKFLLHFVKESKQDESGMPNNRFLAERTGGTYSTLKVQPAELEDSGVYFCASSLRQGVAEAFFGQGTRLTVV.